This passage covers 8 T cell receptor beta chains from one sample sequenced in a study of blood T cell repertoires in COVID-19. Only in-frame clones appear in the TCRdb table, and some are missing; sequencing was by immunoSEQ multiplex PCR. Of about 120,000 clones listed, around 89% are singletons. The sample consisted of peripheral blood. All receptors derive from a human donor with acute or convalescent COVID-19. The donor label of this sample is uncertain.

The rearrangement joins TRBV15 to TRBJ1-2, with TRBD1 matching over 9 bases. From germline, CDR1 is LNHNV and CDR2 YYDKDF (reference sequence). The V and J ends lost 4 bases and 5 bases, in that order; junction bases with no gene match: 8. This CDR3 is built from 15 residues. In DNA form, the CDR3 reads TGTGCCACCAGCACCGAACTACAGGGGGCTTATGGCTACACCTTC. It translates to CATSTELQGAYGYTF.

The V call is TRBV27, the J call TRBJ2-2; 9 bases are a match to TRBD2. The V gene's germline CDR1 is MNHEY and CDR2 SMNVEV (reference sequence). This CDR3 is built from 15 residues. Germline trimming cut 5 bases from V and 8 bases from J; bases unmatched to any gene: 9. The CDR3 reads CASSPGGRAPGELFF. The CDR3 coding sequence is TGTGCCAGCAGTCCCGGCGGGAGGGCCCCTGGGGAGCTGTTTTTT.

The chain has TRBV5-4 and TRBJ2-5, with 9 bases lining up with TRBD1. CDR3 length: 13 amino acids. The germline gives CDR1 SGHNT, CDR2 YYREEE (reference sequence). Trimming took 4 bases from V and 8 from J; bases not matched to a gene: 6. The CDR3 DNA reads TGTGCCAGCAGCCCAAGACAGGGGGATACCCAGTACTTC. It codes for CASSPRQGDTQYF.

The chain links TRBV6-2 or TRBV6-3 to TRBJ1-6; D is perhaps TRBD1 (5 bases). The CDR3 runs to 14 residues. Germline CDR1 reads MNHEY; CDR2 reads SVGEGT. V lost 4 bases and J lost 6, with 10 bases in between. The CDR3 region has the DNA TGTGCCAGCAGTTTAGGGGTGGCTAATTCACCCCTCCACTTT. It specifies CASSLGVANSPLHF.

V and J are TRBV19 and TRBJ2-5; 12 bases line up with TRBD1. The germline V gene encodes CDR1 LNHDA and CDR2 SQIVND (reference sequence). This CDR3 is 16 amino acids long. After removal of 4 bases from V and 4 bases from J, the junction contained 7 bases not matched to a gene. The CDR3 region has the DNA TGTGCCAGTAGTAAGGGGGACAGGGGGCTAAGAGAGACCCAGTACTTC. As protein: CASSKGDRGLRETQYF.

The V call is TRBV9, the J call TRBJ2-3; TRBD2 matches at 10 bases. The CDR3 runs to 16 residues. V lost 6 bases, J lost 1 base, and 8 bases stayed unmatched. Looked up from germline, CDR1 is SGDLS and CDR2 is YYNGEE. CDR3 in DNA: TGTGCCAGCACTCCGACGGGGACTAGCGGCACAGATACGCAGTATTTT. It codes for CASTPTGTSGTDTQYF.

This chain connects TRBV30 to TRBJ1-2, with unresolved D. The ends were cut back, 4 bases at V and 3 bases at J, with 3 bases in the middle. This CDR3 spans 10 amino acids. Germline loops: CDR1 GTSNPN, CDR2 SVGIG (reference sequence). The chain's CDR3 is CAWIDYGYTF. CDR3 nucleotide sequence: TGTGCCTGGATCGACTATGGCTACACCTTC.

The CDR3 here is CASSFGGSLTYNEQFF. The CDR3 DNA is TGCGCCAGCAGCTTCGGAGGGTCCTTGACTTACAATGAGCAGTTCTTC. The gene calls are TRBV5-1 and TRBJ2-1; tentative D call: TRBD2 (6 bases). Trimming took off 2 bases at V and 4 bases at J, with 16 bases between the two ends. The V gene's germline CDR1 is SGHRS and CDR2 YFSETQ. This CDR3 spans 16 amino acids. The variable domain in full, completed from reference TRBV5-1 and TRBJ2-1, reads KAGVTQTPRYLIKTRGQQVTLSCSPISGHRSVSWYQQTPGQGLQFLFEYFSETQRNKGNFPGRFSGRQFSNSRSEMNVSTLELGDSALYLCASSFGGSLTYNEQFFGPGTRLTVL.